Each of the 27 T cell receptor beta chains below was sequenced from the same sample in a study of human T cells and chemical hapten exposure. Stated time point: healthy volunteer bleed at 6 weeks. Researchers extracted total RNA from unfractionated whole blood. TCRdb reanalysed the RACE reads using MiXCR and keeps one entry per CDR3 protein. The repertoire holds tens of thousands of distinct CDR3 sequences, roughly 5% seen once, with roughly 13% in the top ten. Material: whole blood. These receptors were obtained from a human donor in good health. Some clones in this sample may be carry-over from other donors' samples.

In this sample, this clonotype turned up a few times. The rearrangement uses TRBV5-6 and TRBJ1-2, with 7 bases matching TRBD1. CDR3 size: 16 residues. CDR1 is SGHDT and CDR2 is YYEEEE in the germline V gene. Trimming at V came to 0 bases and at J to 4 bases, leaving 9 bases not matched to a gene. CDR3 residues: CASSLVSTGNPYGYTF. The CDR3 bases are TGTGCCAGCAGCTTGGTCTCGACAGGGAACCCCTATGGCTACACCTTC.

This clonotype was counted many times. The chain couples TRBV20-1 to TRBJ1-5, with 7 positions matching TRBD1. Germline CDR1 DFQATT, CDR2 SNEGSKA (reference sequence). The J segment lost 4 bases and the V segment lost 5 bases, leaving 2 bases of the junction unmatched. The CDR3 has 12 residues. The CDR3 reads CSAQGGNQPQHF. CDR3 bases: TGCAGTGCTCAGGGGGGGAATCAGCCCCAGCATTTT.

Ten or more counts support this clonotype. The V and J genes are TRBV5-4 and TRBJ2-5; TRBD2 might be the D (6 bases). V dropped 0 bases and J dropped 0 bases, with 12 bases sitting between them. The CDR3 runs to 16 residues. Germline CDR1 SGHNT, CDR2 YYREEE (reference sequence). The CDR3 region is CASSLGGGLYQETQYF. The CDR3 bases are TGTGCCAGCAGCTTGGGTGGGGGACTGTACCAAGAGACCCAGTACTTC. The whole variable domain, remainder taken from reference TRBV5-4 and TRBJ2-5, is ETGVTQSPTHLIKTRGQQVTLRCSSQSGHNTVSWYQQALGQGPQFIFQYYREEENGRGNFPPRFSGLQFPNYSSELNVNALELDDSALYLCASSLGGGLYQETQYFGPGTRLLVL.

This clonotype was found a few times. The chain couples TRBV6-2 or TRBV6-3 to TRBJ2-3, with D perhaps TRBD2 (7 bases). This CDR3 comprises 14 residues. Per germline, CDR1 MNHEY and CDR2 SVGEGT. V lost 2 bases, J lost 2 bases, and 8 bases lay in between. The CDR3 is CASSYGGATDTQYF. CDR3 DNA: TGTGCCAGCAGTTACGGGGGGGCCACAGATACGCAGTATTTT.

The chain couples TRBV5-6 to TRBJ2-1; 9 nucleotides line up with TRBD2. Germline-derived CDR1 and CDR2 are SGHDT and YYEEEE. The CDR3 totals 18 residues. After removal of 1 base from V and 4 bases from J, the junction contained 12 bases not matched to a gene. CDR3 DNA sequence: TGTGCCAGCAGCTTGAGTCTAGCGGGGAGTCTGTCATACAATGAGCAGTTCTTC. This sequence encodes CASSLSLAGSLSYNEQFF.

The V and J genes are TRBV20-1 and TRBJ2-1; 11 nucleotides align to TRBD2. V dropped 3 bases and J dropped 4; count of bases not matched to a gene: 5. The CDR3 runs to 15 residues. Germline CDR1 and CDR2: DFQATT and SNEGSKA (reference sequence). CDR3 sequence reads: CSASAGTSGYNEQFF. The CDR3 nucleotides read TGCAGTGCTAGTGCCGGGACTAGCGGTTACAATGAGCAGTTCTTC.

The sample holds many counts of this clonotype. This chain links TRBV10-3 with TRBJ2-6, with a possible D match to TRBD2 (6 bases). V gave up 2 bases and J gave up 0 bases, with 11 bases separating them. Germline V lookup: CDR1 ENHRY, CDR2 SYGVKD. The CDR3 spans 17 residues. The DNA for the CDR3 is TGTGCCATCAGTGAGCGCGGGACCACCTCTGGGGCCAACGTCCTGACTTTC. Translation gives CAISERGTTSGANVLTF.

The chain uses TRBV6-5 and TRBJ2-7; 10 bases map to TRBD1. With 6 bases clipped from V and 5 bases from J, the junction kept 7 bases outside the gene matches. This CDR3 is built from 14 residues. Germline-derived CDR1 and CDR2 are MNHEY and SVGAGI. CDR3 DNA sequence: TGTGCCAGCAGAAGACAGGGGGCATGGGACGAGCAGTACTTC. Protein product: CASRRQGAWDEQYF.

At least ten counts were recorded for this clonotype. J is TRBJ2-7 and V is TRBV28; D tentatively reads TRBD1 or TRBD2 (6 bases each). The CDR3 spans 18 residues. V shed 5 bases and J shed 1 base, with 24 bases lying between them. Germline loops: CDR1 MDHEN, CDR2 SYDVKM. This chain's CDR3 is CASSASGTGGLRSYEQYF. CDR3 DNA sequence: TGTGCCAGCAGTGCTTCAGGAACCGGGGGCCTCAGGTCCTACGAGCAGTACTTC.

This clonotype was found many times. This sequence joins TRBV6-5 and TRBJ2-3; possibly TRBD1 for D (6 bases). With 0 bases removed from V and 0 bases from J, the gap between germline ends came to 13 bases. CDR3 length: 17 amino acids. Looked up from germline, CDR1 is MNHEY and CDR2 is SVGAGI. CDR3 in amino acids: CASSYSTRGLSTDTQYF. The CDR3, as DNA: TGTGCCAGCAGTTACTCGACCAGGGGTCTGAGCACAGATACGCAGTATTTT.

In its sample, this clonotype was seen a few times. The genes are TRBV6-1 and TRBJ1-5, with D perhaps matching TRBD1 (5 bases). Germline assignment: CDR1 MNHNS and CDR2 SASEGT. The CDR3 extends over 13 amino acids. The V and J ends lost 2 bases and 7 bases respectively, with 9 bases between them. DNA for the CDR3: TGTGCCAGCAGTGAACGAGGGGAACAGCCCCAGCATTTT. It specifies CASSERGEQPQHF.

This clonotype was recorded many times. The gene calls are TRBV4-1 and TRBJ1-2; D uncertain. The V and J ends lost 1 base and 3 bases respectively, with 6 bases between them. The CDR3 runs to 13 residues. Germline loops: CDR1 MGHRA, CDR2 YSYEKL. The CDR3 region is CASSQVSDYGYTF. The CDR3 DNA is TGCGCCAGCAGCCAAGTATCTGACTATGGCTACACCTTC.

This clonotype was recorded many times. The gene calls are TRBV7-2 and TRBJ2-5, with TRBD2 as a possible D gene (6 bases). CDR1 and CDR2 (germline): SGHTA, FQGNSA. Trimming removed 5 bases from V and 1 base from J, with 14 bases in between. The CDR3 totals 15 residues. This CDR3 reads CASSPWGTSQETQYF. The CDR3 DNA is TGTGCCAGCAGCCCGTGGGGGACTTCCCAAGAGACCCAGTACTTC.

This clonotype turned up a few times. The V gene is TRBV7-9, the J gene TRBJ2-1, with D possibly TRBD1 on 6 matching bases. Germline CDR1 SEHNR, CDR2 FQNEAQ (reference sequence). Trimming cost V 4 bases and J 8 bases, with 15 bases left between them. The CDR3 length is 14 residues. CDR3 sequence: CASSWDIVAHEQFF. The CDR3 DNA reads as TGTGCCAGCAGCTGGGACATAGTAGCACATGAGCAGTTCTTC.

This CDR3 reads CASSHVTSGATKNIQYF. The CDR3 coding sequence is TGCGCCAGCAGCCACGTCACTAGCGGGGCTACCAAAAACATTCAGTACTTC. The chain joins TRBV4-1 to TRBJ2-4; 10 bases map to TRBD2. Germline V CDR1 and CDR2: MGHRA, YSYEKL. The CDR3 extends over 17 amino acids. V was pared by 3 bases and J by 2 bases, with 7 bases of the junction left unmatched.

This clonotype appeared a few times. The chain has TRBV13 and TRBJ1-2; D possibly corresponds to TRBD1 (5 bases). Germline V gene lookup returns CDR1 PRHDT and CDR2 FYEKMQ (reference sequence). This CDR3 contains 13 residues. Trimming removed 5 bases at V and 5 bases at J, with 12 bases between. This chain's CDR3 is CASSQEGAYGYTF. In nucleotides, the CDR3 is TGTGCCAGCAGCCAAGAAGGGGCATATGGCTACACCTTC.

Ten or more counts support this clonotype. The V call is TRBV6-5, the J call TRBJ1-2; D might be TRBD1 (5 bases). The CDR3 contains 14 residues. The V gene lost 8 bases and the J gene lost 4 bases, with 17 bases spanning the gap. Germline assignment: CDR1 MNHEY and CDR2 SVGAGI. CDR3 bases: TGTGCCAGCTCCGACCGCGACAGTGTCTATGGCTACACCTTC. Protein sequence: CASSDRDSVYGYTF.

This clonotype was seen many times. The chain joins TRBV6-2 or TRBV6-3 to TRBJ1-1; TRBD1 might be the D (5 bases). The CDR3 covers 16 residues. Trimming pared 4 bases from V and 2 bases from J, leaving 17 bases between. CDR1 and CDR2 (germline): MNHEY, SVGEGT. The CDR3 region has the DNA TGTGCCAGCAGTTTACCTACGGCCAGGGTCAACACTGAAGCTTTCTTT. Its translation is CASSLPTARVNTEAFF.

The chain is built from TRBV7-2 and TRBJ2-3; D is perhaps TRBD1 (6 bases). This CDR3 is 14 amino acids long. The V and J ends lost 5 bases and 3 bases respectively, with 12 bases between them. CDR1 and CDR2 from the germline V gene are SGHTA and FQGNSA. CDR3 residues: CASSPFTGTDTQYF. CDR3 nucleotide sequence: TGTGCCAGCAGCCCGTTTACAGGGACAGATACGCAGTATTTT.

This clonotype was observed many times. The V call is TRBV7-2, the J call TRBJ1-2, with a possible D match to TRBD1 (5 bases). This CDR3 contains 15 residues. Germline CDR1 and CDR2: SGHTA and FQGNSA. V lost 9 bases to trimming and J lost 7 bases, with 24 bases between them. The CDR3 loop reads CASRVYGRENLGYTF. In DNA, the CDR3 is TGTGCCAGTCGGGTATATGGCAGGGAAAATCTTGGCTACACCTTC.

At least ten counts were recorded for this clonotype. V gene TRBV27 combines with J gene TRBJ1-1, with 8 positions matching TRBD1. V gave up 4 bases and J gave up 4 bases; unmatched junction bases: 11. This CDR3 spans 16 amino acids. Germline assignment: CDR1 MNHEY and CDR2 SMNVEV (reference sequence). CDR3 in DNA: TGTGCCAGCAGTTCCCCTCCGCGGACAGGGTTCACTGAAGCTTTCTTT. This gives the protein CASSSPPRTGFTEAFF.

This clonotype has ten or more counts. The chain recombines TRBV30 with TRBJ1-4; tentative D call: TRBD1 (6 bases). The CDR3 spans 14 residues. The V and J ends lost 8 bases and 8 bases respectively, with 21 bases between them. CDR1 and CDR2 (germline): GTSNPN, SVGIG (reference sequence). In DNA form, the CDR3 reads TGTGCCCTCCGGCGGGGGGCGGCAGGGGAAAAACTGTTTTTT. As protein: CALRRGAAGEKLFF.

This clonotype was seen more than once but under ten times. The rearrangement links TRBV10-3 to TRBJ2-1; the match to TRBD1 covers 9 bases. Germline V lookup: CDR1 ENHRY, CDR2 SYGVKD. The CDR3 contains 20 residues. V lost 2 bases, J lost 4 bases, and 18 bases stayed unmatched. This CDR3 is CAISEADRGGSRIVYNEQFF. Here the CDR3 DNA reads TGTGCCATCAGTGAGGCGGACAGGGGTGGTAGTAGGATAGTTTACAATGAGCAGTTCTTC.

The table lists this clonotype with many counts. The chain uses TRBV10-3 and TRBJ2-1, with D tentatively TRBD1 (5 bases). CDR1 is ENHRY and CDR2 is SYGVKD in the germline V gene. Between the trimmed V and J ends, which lost 8 bases and 4 bases, there was a span of 18 bases. This CDR3 has 15 residues. The CDR3 DNA reads as TGTGCCATCGGATATAGGGCAGGGCAGTACAATGAGCAGTTCTTC. Protein: CAIGYRAGQYNEQFF.

This clonotype was seen ten or more times. The chain is built from TRBV10-3 and TRBJ2-5; the D is unclear. This CDR3 comprises 13 residues. Per germline, CDR1 ENHRY and CDR2 SYGVKD. The V gene lost 10 bases and the J gene lost 1 base, with 13 bases spanning the gap. CDR3 bases: TGTGCCACCATCGGGCCAGGCCAAGAGACCCAGTACTTC. Protein product: CATIGPGQETQYF.

This clonotype was seen many times. The chain has TRBV5-1 and TRBJ2-7; 7 bases line up with TRBD1. Trimming cost V 3 bases and J 7 bases; bases outside gene matches: 13. CDR1 is SGHRS and CDR2 is YFSETQ in the germline V gene. This CDR3 has 15 residues. Written as DNA, the CDR3 is TGCGCCAGCAGCTCCGGGACAGTCGGTTCGGGGGAGCAGTACTTC. This gives the protein CASSSGTVGSGEQYF.

The chain is built from TRBV4-1 and TRBJ1-6; 10 nucleotides match TRBD1. The CDR3 is 15 amino acids. V lost 1 base to trimming and J lost 9 bases; unmatched junction nucleotides: 3. CDR1 and CDR2 (germline): MGHRA, YSYEKL. The CDR3 sequence is CASSQGGTGASPLHF. For the CDR3, the DNA is TGCGCCAGCAGCCAAGGAGGGACAGGGGCTTCACCCCTCCACTTT.